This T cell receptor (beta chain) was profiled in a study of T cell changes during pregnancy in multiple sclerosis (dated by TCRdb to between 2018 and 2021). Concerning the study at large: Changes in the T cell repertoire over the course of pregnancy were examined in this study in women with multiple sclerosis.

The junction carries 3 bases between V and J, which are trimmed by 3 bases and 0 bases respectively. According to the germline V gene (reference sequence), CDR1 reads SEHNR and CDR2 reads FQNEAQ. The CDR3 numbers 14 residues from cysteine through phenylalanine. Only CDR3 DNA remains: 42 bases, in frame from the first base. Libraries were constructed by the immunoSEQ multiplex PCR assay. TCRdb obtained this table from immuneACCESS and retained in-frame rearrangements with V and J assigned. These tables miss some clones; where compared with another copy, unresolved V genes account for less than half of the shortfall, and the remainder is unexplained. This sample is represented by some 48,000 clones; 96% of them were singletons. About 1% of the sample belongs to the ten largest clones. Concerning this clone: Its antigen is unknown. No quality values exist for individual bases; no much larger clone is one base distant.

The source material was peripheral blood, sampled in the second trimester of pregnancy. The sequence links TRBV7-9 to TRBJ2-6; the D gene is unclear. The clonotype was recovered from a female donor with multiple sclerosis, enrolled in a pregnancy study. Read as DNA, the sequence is TGTGCCAGCAGCTTCGGCTCTGGGGCCAACGTCCTGACTTTC. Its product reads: CASSFGSGANVLTF.